The T cell receptor beta chain described here comes from a study of blood T cell repertoires in COVID-19. Looking at the study overall: Both acute and convalescent COVID-19 samples were obtained from the United States, Italy and Spain. PBMCs, B-cell-depleted T cells, or T cells were the source of the cDNA or gDNA that made up the material.

Methods used by the authors: Estimation of nucleated cell counts relied on the amplification of reference gene primers. Clones were read by immunoSEQ multiplex PCR, and TCRdb kept only the in-frame ones, dropping some. V and J calls plus clone size are reproduced from that table; the DNA served to infer D and trimming. The data contain about 210,000 clones, approximately 91% of them singletons. The CDR3 is made up of 16 amino acids. V was trimmed by 5 bases and J by 5 bases, leaving 21 bases between them. The germline V gene has CDR1 SGHVS and CDR2 FQNEAQ. Sequencing input: peripheral blood. The sequence was collected from a man aged 40-50 years with acute or convalescent COVID-19. The J gene is TRBJ2-5, the V gene TRBV7-8; unclear D gene. CDR3 residues: CASSLSSPRIGETQYF. The CDR3 bases are TGTGCCAGCAGCCTATCGAGCCCGAGGATTGGGGAGACCCAGTACTTC.